This TCR beta chain was documented in a study of regulatory T cells in long-lasting Graves disease. Sample time point: newly diagnosed GD, antithyroid drugs for less than 3 months. Scientists built the TCR library using RNA that was extracted from PBMCs. V was shortened by 0 bases and J by 2 bases, with 14 bases between the two germline ends. CDR3 size: 17 residues. Germline assignment: CDR1 MGHDK and CDR2 SYGVNS. Libraries of TCR beta came from iRepertoire HTBI primers plus Arm-PCR of CDR3 regions. MiXCR, applied by TCRdb to the multiplex PCR reads, yields one record per CDR3 protein. The sample has approximately 560,000 distinct CDR3 sequences, approximately 16% seen once. This clonotype showed up many times. These data are also associated with another study on T cells in Graves' hyperthyroidism and ophthalmopathy.

J is TRBJ1-5 and V is TRBV25-1; D unresolved. Sequencing used peripheral blood mononuclear cells (PBMCs), obtained at new diagnosis, from a patient treated with antithyroid drugs. The clonotype was recovered from a man between 18 and 29 years old with Graves disease. DNA for the CDR3: TGTGCCAGCAGTGAATACGTAGGTCTTCTCGGCAATCAGCCCCAGCATTTT. Encoded protein: CASSEYVGLLGNQPQHF. Together with reference TRBV25-1 and TRBJ1-5, the CDR3 gives the full variable domain: EADIYQTPRYLVIGTGKKITLECSQTMGHDKMYWYQQDPGMELHLIHYSYGVNSTEKGDLSSESTVSRIRTEHFPLTLESARPSHTSQYLCASSEYVGLLGNQPQHFGDGTRLSIL.